This record looks at one T cell receptor beta chain sequence and its context. This entry belongs to a study of blood T cell repertoires in COVID-19. The table came from immunoSEQ multiplex PCR; TCRdb's copy has only in-frame clones and leaves some out. Of approximately 210,000 clones listed, around 80% are singletons. V shed 6 bases and J shed 0 bases, with 10 bases lying between them. Germline V gene data show CDR1 as MNHEY and CDR2 as SMNVEV (reference sequence). The CDR3 is 14 amino acids. Sequencing was performed on peripheral blood. The V gene is TRBV27, the J gene TRBJ2-3, with D possibly being TRBD2 (5 bases). This sequence originates from a woman aged 40-49 years with acute or convalescent COVID-19. CDR3 amino acids: CASSLTRSTDTQYF. Written as DNA, the CDR3 is TGTGCCAGCAGCCTTACTAGAAGCACAGATACGCAGTATTTT.